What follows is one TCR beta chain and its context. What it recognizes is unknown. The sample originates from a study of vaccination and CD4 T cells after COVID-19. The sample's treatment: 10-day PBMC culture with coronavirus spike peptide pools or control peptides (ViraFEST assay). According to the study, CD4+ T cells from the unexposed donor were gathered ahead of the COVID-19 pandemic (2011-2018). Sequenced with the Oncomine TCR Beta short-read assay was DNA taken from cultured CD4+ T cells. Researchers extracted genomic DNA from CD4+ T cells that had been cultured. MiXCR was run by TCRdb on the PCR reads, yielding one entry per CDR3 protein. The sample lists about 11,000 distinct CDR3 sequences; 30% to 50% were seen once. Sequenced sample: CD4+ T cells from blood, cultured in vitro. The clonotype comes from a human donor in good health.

This CDR3 reads CSARVPRTSTDTQYF. As DNA, the CDR3 is TGCAGTGCTAGAGTTCCCCGGACTAGCACAGATACGCAGTATTTT. The chain links TRBV20-1 to TRBJ2-3, with D possibly matching TRBD2 (5 bases). V was clipped by 1 base and J by 0 bases, with 11 bases between them. Germline assignment: CDR1 DFQATT and CDR2 SNEGSKA (reference sequence). The CDR3 loop spans 15 amino acids.